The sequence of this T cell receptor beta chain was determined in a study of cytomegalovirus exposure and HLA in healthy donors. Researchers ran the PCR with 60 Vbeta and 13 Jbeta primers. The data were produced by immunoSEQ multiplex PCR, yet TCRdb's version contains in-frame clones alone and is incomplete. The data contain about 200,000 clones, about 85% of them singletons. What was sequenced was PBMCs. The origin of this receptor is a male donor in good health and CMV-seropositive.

CDR3 sequence: CASSSRDSPADEQFF. CDR3 DNA: TGTGCCAGCAGCTCGCGGGATAGCCCCGCCGATGAGCAGTTCTTC. The chain has TRBV9 and TRBJ2-1; tentatively, D is TRBD2 (6 bases). The CDR3 totals 15 residues. V was cut by 4 bases and J by 8 bases, with 19 bases left in between. Germline assignment: CDR1 SGDLS and CDR2 YYNGEE.